The source of this TCR beta chain is a study of blood T cells in healthy people across ages (dated by TCRdb to 2014 to 2015). Regarding the complete study: In model experiments, template switching captured about one uniquely barcoded TCR beta cDNA molecule for every two T cells. The study measured age-related changes in TCR beta repertoire diversity using deep sequencing normalized with unique cDNA molecular identifiers. Donors were grouped into four age groups: young (average roughly 17 years), middle-aged (roughly 37), aged (about 60) and long-lived (approximately 75). To avoid experimental bias, donors of different ages were spread randomly across the sequencing lanes. Two additional independent replicas of 1 million unique cDNA reads from the same blood draw were analyzed for two donors (one aged 18 to 30 and one aged 80 or older).

The study at large found these results: Total diversity estimates from one million sequenced T cells were considered lower bounds and underestimates. The CMV infection status of donors was not known, potentially confounding age-related changes in expanded clonotypes. Compared with the aged group, the long-lived group had more naive CD4+ T cells, fewer expanded clones and increased TCR diversity, suggesting age selection. Bulk unsorted PBMC profiling prevented conclusive comparison of naive and antigen-experienced compartments. A strong correlation was found between observed TCR beta diversity and the percentage of naive T cells measured by flow cytometry. As age increased, observed TCR beta diversity per million T cells dropped in a roughly linear way, and a significant reduction was already evident by age 40.

Library prep was done by 5' RACE. These reads were obtained on an Illumina HiSeq 2500. A second PCR of about 6 to 12 cycles was run with a J-beta primer mix and a sample-barcoded 5' primer. A unique molecular identifier was introduced onto each TCR beta cDNA molecule by a template-switch 5' adaptor carrying 12 random nucleotides. At least 2.5 million CDR3-containing paired-end reads were obtained from each sample. First-strand cDNA was synthesized from all RNA with the Mint cDNA synthesis kit, primed by a TRBC-specific oligonucleotide. After uracil-DNA glycosylase treatment, a first 18-cycle PCR used universal primers M1SS and BC2_uni_R on all cDNA. Under the source paper's analysis protocol: Normalization of each sample was performed by random selection of 1 million high-quality reads, each carrying a distinct molecular identifier. Instead of being binned into consensus sequences, reads with shared molecular identifiers were discarded. CDR3 identification, clonotype clustering and error correction used MiTCR with a Q25 quality threshold and the strictest error-elimination algorithm. A nonparametric unseen species model with Euler transformation was used to estimate a lower bound on total TCR beta diversity. TCRdb redid the processing of the public reads, applying fastp at Q25 and MiXCR, and retained in-frame beta chains. Rows merge per CDR3 protein into single entries with the most common DNA and genes. The V and J calls were not made by the authors but by TCRdb's processing. The sample table shows about a million distinct CDR3 sequences, and approximately 50% are seen once. The top ten constitute about 22% of the sample.

This clonotype was observed a single time. Its binding antigen is unknown. It has no much larger one-base neighbor in the sample; base qualities were not kept. Systemically healthy Caucasian individuals from Russia, 35 to 50 in total and aged roughly 6 to 100 years, were included as donors. About 10 milliliters of peripheral blood were drawn from each donor into EDTA-treated Vacutainer tubes. PBMCs were isolated by Ficoll-Paque density-gradient centrifugation, with at least 7 million obtained per sample. Trizol reagent was used to extract total RNA from PBMCs, with at least 5.5 micrograms per sample. The percentages of naive CD45RAhigh/CD27high T cells were determined by flow cytometry on a PBMC aliquot from every donor. Sequenced: blood. The receptor was derived from a woman aged 55-70 years in good health.

At the DNA level, the sequence is TGCAGTGCTAAGGGACGGATTAATCAGCCCCAGCATTTT. Its protein product is CSAKGRINQPQHF. This sequence uses TRBV20-1 and TRBJ1-5, with TRBD1 perhaps the D gene, on 5 matching bases. Trimming at the junction amounts to 4 bases on V and 4 bases on J, and the germline ends lie 11 bases apart. CDR1 and CDR2 are read off the germline V gene (reference sequence) as DFQATT and SNEGSKA. From its cysteine to its phenylalanine, the CDR3 spans 13 amino acids. The sequence is cut down to CDR3 DNA, 39 bases in frame from base 1.